This TCR beta chain was obtained from a study of monozygotic twins with cystic fibrosis. Study-wide points: Age, concordance and disease severity did not associate with shared CDR3 numbers. Low clonality (median about 0.0095) suggested a mostly naive repertoire.

Data came from immunoSEQ multiplex PCR; TCRdb stores just in-frame clones and leaves some out. This table has roughly 25,000 clones, approximately 89% appearing once. The length of the CDR3 is 18 residues. V shed 0 bases, J shed 3 bases, and the junction held 7 bases outside the gene matches. Germline CDR1 SGDLS, CDR2 YYNGEE. With respect to this clone: Its antigen remains unknown.

What was sequenced was blood. The chain joins TRBV9 to TRBJ2-6; 9 bases agree with TRBD1. The receptor was derived from a girl aged 2-10 years with cystic fibrosis. The CDR3 protein is CASSVALGQGYGANVLTF. The DNA for the CDR3 is TGTGCCAGCAGCGTAGCCCTCGGACAGGGGTATGGGGCCAACGTCCTGACTTTC.